This paragraph reports one TCR beta chain. Its recognized antigen is unknown. Base qualities are not provided; no much larger clone lies one nucleotide away. This specimen belongs to a study of T cells after yellow fever vaccination (dated by TCRdb to between 2019 and 2020). In the study overall: The SMART-Seq v4 Ultra Low Input RNA kit was used to prepare libraries from fractions with low cell numbers. Bulk TCR alpha and beta repertoires were sequenced longitudinally to track T-cell clones before and after primary and booster YFV17D yellow fever vaccination. Blood was drawn at multiple timepoints before and after primary and secondary immunization, with bulk PBMC replicates and cell subsets isolated. Two healthy male donors, one aged 18 to 30 and one aged 30 to 39 years, made up the cohort. Points the paper makes about the study in general: Compared with the primary T-cell response, the secondary T-cell response was weaker but faster, peaking on day 5 rather than day 15. Most clones expanded after primary vaccination (almost 97% of CD4 and roughly 90% of CD8) were re-detected after the booster, suggesting that broad memory maintenance occurred. Computational filtering was needed because FACS-sorted repertoires could contain abundant contaminating clonotypes from the bulk population. A small share of clonotypes was detected in both CD4 and CD8 compartments, with the overlap likely arising from convergent recombination. Because the study included only two donors, the extent to which the findings can be generalized is limited.

The CDR3 numbers 14 residues from cysteine through phenylalanine. Solely the CDR3 DNA is kept, with 42 bases framed from the first base. Trimming takes 4 bases from V and 0 bases from J, and the germline ends sit 7 bases apart. Taken from the germline V gene, the CDR1 and CDR2 loops are MNHNS and SASEGT. The treatment or condition label corresponds to: live attenuated yellow fever vaccine strain. At every blood-draw timepoint, two biological replicates of bulk PBMCs were collected. PBMCs were isolated from peripheral blood using a standard Ficoll-Paque protocol. RNA was extracted with TriZol from bulk PBMCs, CD4 and CD8 fractions, and dextramer-positive and dextramer-negative fractions. TCR cDNA was made using 5'RACE template switching, a step that added a universal primer site and unique molecular identifiers. Priming of cDNA synthesis was performed from both the TCR alpha and TCR beta constant segments. Libraries were amplified in two PCR steps, with sample barcodes and sequencing adapters added in the second step. Sequencing of the libraries was done on either Illumina HiSeq 2500 (2x100 bp) or NovaSeq (2x150 bp). From the authors' description of their analysis: MIGEC handled demultiplexing of reads and collapsing into UMI consensus sequences, while MiXCR performed V(D)J alignment. Clonotypes responding to the vaccine were identified with edgeR on replicate PBMC samples, with the criteria of FDR below 0.01 and a log2 fold change above 5 up to day 15. Bulk clonotypes were assigned CD4 or CD8 identity according to which sequenced CD4 or CD8 repertoire held them at higher abundance. TCRdb ran its own pipeline on the public reads, namely fastp trimming at Q25 and MiXCR clone calling, and kept in-frame beta chains. Entries that share a CDR3 protein sequence are merged under the most common genes and DNA. The V and J calls here are based on TCRdb, not the publication. This sample has hundreds of thousands of distinct CDR3 sequences in its table, and 9% to 15% of those were observed once. Around 14% of the sample lies in the top ten.

Sample: PBMCs, taken on the day of the yellow fever booster vaccination. The TCR was taken from a man aged 30-40 years who received the YFV17D yellow fever vaccine. Here the chain combines TRBV6-1 and TRBJ2-1; a weak D assignment points to TRBD1 (5 bases agree). The DNA is as follows: TGTGCCAGCAGTGGGGGCGTCTCCTACAATGAGCAGTTCTTC. It is translated as CASSGGVSYNEQFF.